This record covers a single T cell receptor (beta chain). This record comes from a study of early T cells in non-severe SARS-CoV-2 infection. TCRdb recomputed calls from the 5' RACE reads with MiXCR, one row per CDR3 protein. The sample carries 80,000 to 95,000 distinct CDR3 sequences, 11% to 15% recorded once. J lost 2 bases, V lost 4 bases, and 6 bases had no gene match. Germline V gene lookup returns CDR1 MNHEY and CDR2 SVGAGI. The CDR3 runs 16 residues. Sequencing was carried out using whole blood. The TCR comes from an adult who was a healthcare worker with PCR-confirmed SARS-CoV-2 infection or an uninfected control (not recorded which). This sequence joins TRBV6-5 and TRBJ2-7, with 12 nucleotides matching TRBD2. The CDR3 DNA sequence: TGTGCCAGCAGTTTAGACGGACTAGCGGGGACCTACGAGCAGTACTTC. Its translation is CASSLDGLAGTYEQYF.